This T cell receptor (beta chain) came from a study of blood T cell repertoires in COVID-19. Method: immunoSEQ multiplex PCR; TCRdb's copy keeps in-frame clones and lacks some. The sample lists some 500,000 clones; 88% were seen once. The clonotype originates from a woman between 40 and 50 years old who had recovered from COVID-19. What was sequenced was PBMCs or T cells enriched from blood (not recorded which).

CDR3 in DNA: TGTGCCAGTAGTTCAATTCCAGGTACTGAAGCTTTCTTT. The encoded protein is CASSSIPGTEAFF. The J gene is TRBJ1-1, the V gene TRBV19; D unclear. Germline CDR1 reads LNHDA; CDR2 reads SQIVND (reference sequence). V was clipped by 5 bases and J by 5 bases, with 12 bases between them. This CDR3 comprises 13 residues.